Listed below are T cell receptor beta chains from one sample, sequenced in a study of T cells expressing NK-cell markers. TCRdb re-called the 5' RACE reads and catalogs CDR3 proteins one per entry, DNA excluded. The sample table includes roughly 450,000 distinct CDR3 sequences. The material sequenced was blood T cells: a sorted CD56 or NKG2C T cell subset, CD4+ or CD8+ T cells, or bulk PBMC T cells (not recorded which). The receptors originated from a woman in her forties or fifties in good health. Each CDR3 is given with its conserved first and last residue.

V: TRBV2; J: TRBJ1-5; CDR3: CASTTGLGQPQHF
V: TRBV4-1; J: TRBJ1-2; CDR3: CASSHGQGDGYTF
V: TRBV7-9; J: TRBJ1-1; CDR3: CASSHIPGAGAFF
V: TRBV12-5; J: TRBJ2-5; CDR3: CASGLAETQYF
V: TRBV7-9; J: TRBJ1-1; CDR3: CAARGYVNTEAFF
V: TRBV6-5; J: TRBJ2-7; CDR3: CASTTHGTGGYEQYF
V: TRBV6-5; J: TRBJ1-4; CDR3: CASSYFGTPNEKLFF
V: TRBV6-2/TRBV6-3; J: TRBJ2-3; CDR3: CASSPLASTNTDTQYF
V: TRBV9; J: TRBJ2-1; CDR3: CASSVAPGSGNVNEQFF
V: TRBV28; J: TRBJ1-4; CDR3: CAARGRDLEKLFF
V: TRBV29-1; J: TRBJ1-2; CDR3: CSVDSNKSIVASGYTF
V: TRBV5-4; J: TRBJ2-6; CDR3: CASKPQGSPLSGANVLTF
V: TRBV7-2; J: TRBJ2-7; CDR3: CASSFRGLRGTYEQYF
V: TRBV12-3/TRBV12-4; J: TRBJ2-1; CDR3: CASRRAGREQFF
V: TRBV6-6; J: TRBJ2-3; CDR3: CASSYSGAGGSDTQYF
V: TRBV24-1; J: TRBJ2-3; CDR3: CATSPTVGTDTQYF
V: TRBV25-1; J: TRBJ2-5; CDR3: CASRRGIAGQQETQYF
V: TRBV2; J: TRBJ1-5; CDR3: CASSLEGTANQPQHF
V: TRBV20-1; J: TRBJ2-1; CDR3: CSARGRFSYNEQFF
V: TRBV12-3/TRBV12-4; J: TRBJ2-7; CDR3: CASSLSGQGTYEQYF